The source of this T cell receptor beta chain is a study of response to subunit inactivated influenza vaccine. Broader study findings: Authors proposed each seasonal influenza vaccination draws in few new T cells.

Comments on this clonotype: Its target is not known.

Germline lookup yields CDR1 SEHNR and CDR2 FQNEAQ (reference sequence). This CDR3 region has 15 residues. V shed 5 bases, J shed 1 base, and the junction held 5 bases outside the gene matches. TCRdb used MiXCR to reprocess the RT-PCR reads, holding one entry per CDR3 protein. The sample holds under 750,000 distinct CDR3 sequences; around 11% are singletons and the top ten take roughly 10%. The sequences come from PBMCs from blood, collected on the day of vaccination. This chain uses TRBV7-9 with TRBJ1-1; the match to TRBD1 covers 9 bases. The source is a man aged 50-60 years who received an inactivated influenza vaccine. The CDR3 bases are TGTGCCAGCAGCCCAGGACAGGGGTGGAACACTGAAGCTTTCTTT. It yields the protein CASSPGQGWNTEAFF.